The next 15 T cell receptor beta chains were all read from a single sample in a study of T cell repertoires in cytomegalovirus infection. TCRdb processed the reads anew with MiXCR; each CDR3 protein has one entry. This sample has 100,000 to 150,000 distinct CDR3 sequences, with 32% found just once. These receptors have no known antigen. The specimen comprised CD8+ T cells from cultured PBMCs, sampled from culture after CMV antigen stimulation. Every receptor here comes from a human donor in good health (CMV status not recorded). Some clones in this sample may be carry-over from other donors' samples.

The V gene is TRBV4-1, the J gene TRBJ1-1; D remains unclear. This CDR3 contains 13 residues. CDR1 and CDR2 (germline): MGHRA, YSYEKL. The ends were cut back, 6 bases at V and 3 bases at J, with 11 bases in the middle. CDR3 loop: CASSSFRDTEAFF. DNA of the CDR3: TGCGCCAGCAGTTCCTTTCGGGACACTGAAGCTTTCTTT.

This clonotype has just a few counts. The chain employs TRBV6-2 or TRBV6-3 and TRBJ2-5; 14 bases are a match to TRBD2. Germline V lookup: CDR1 MNHEY, CDR2 SVGEGT. This CDR3 is built from 18 residues. With V trimmed by 6 bases and J by 0 bases, 9 bases remained unmatched. CDR3 coding DNA: TGTGCCAGCAGACCGGGACTAGCGGGGGTCACGTACCAAGAGACCCAGTACTTC. Translation gives CASRPGLAGVTYQETQYF.

This chain links TRBV9 with TRBJ1-2, with D unresolved. V lost 3 bases and J lost 6, with 12 bases in between. CDR3 length: 13 residues. Germline CDR1 is SGDLS and CDR2 is YYNGEE. The CDR3 reads CASSASGGHGYTF. CDR3 sequence (DNA): TGTGCCAGCAGCGCTTCAGGAGGCCATGGCTACACCTTC.

The J gene is TRBJ2-5, the V gene TRBV7-6; 10 nucleotides match TRBD2. The CDR3 totals 17 residues. The trim removed 2 bases at V and 5 bases at J, leaving 11 bases unmatched. Germline lookup yields CDR1 SGHVS and CDR2 FNYEAQ. CDR3 amino acids: CASSLLQGTSEGETQYF. The CDR3 bases are TGTGCCAGCAGCTTATTACAGGGGACTAGCGAAGGGGAGACCCAGTACTTC.

The chain joins TRBV6-5 to TRBJ1-2, with unresolved D. CDR3 length: 14 amino acids. CDR1 is MNHEY and CDR2 is SVGAGI in the germline V gene. V lost 5 bases and J lost 0, with 10 bases in between. CDR3 bases: TGTGCCAGCAGTGAACACCGGACTAACTATGGCTACACCTTC. It specifies CASSEHRTNYGYTF.

J is TRBJ2-3 and V is TRBV27, with D perhaps matching TRBD1 (6 bases). The CDR3 sequence is 17 residues long. The V end was cut by 2 bases, the J end by 4 bases, with 19 bases between. Germline loops: CDR1 MNHEY, CDR2 SMNVEV (reference sequence). The CDR3 loop is CASSLEQGRSGADTQYF. CDR3 DNA: TGTGCCAGCAGTTTAGAACAGGGTCGTTCAGGCGCAGATACGCAGTATTTT.

This clonotype came up many times. The genes are TRBV7-8 and TRBJ1-1; D perhaps matches TRBD1 (6 bases). V was clipped by 4 bases and J by 5 bases, with 17 bases between them. This CDR3 is 15 amino acids long. Germline assignment: CDR1 SGHVS and CDR2 FQNEAQ. The CDR3 protein is CASSSPGTPGTEAFF. CDR3 bases: TGTGCCAGCAGCTCCCCCGGGACACCGGGGACTGAAGCTTTCTTT.

The chain recombines TRBV27 with TRBJ1-1, with 9 bases lining up with TRBD1. The CDR3 covers 15 residues. V lost 0 bases and J lost 8; bases outside the gene matches: 7. Germline CDR1 is MNHEY and CDR2 is SMNVEV (reference sequence). The CDR3 DNA is TGTGCCAGCAGTTTATCCACAGGGGGCGGTTCGGAAGCTTTCTTT. Translated: CASSLSTGGGSEAFF.

This clonotype was picked up a small number of times. The CDR3 reads CASSLARRHTNTEAFF. CDR3 nucleotides: TGTGCCAGCAGCTTAGCGCGAAGACATACGAACACTGAAGCTTTCTTT. This chain joins TRBV7-8 and TRBJ1-1; no clear D. Germline V lookup: CDR1 SGHVS, CDR2 FQNEAQ. Between the trimmed V and J ends, which lost 0 bases and 1 base, there was a span of 12 bases. This CDR3 region has 16 residues.

This clonotype has just a few counts. The chain employs TRBV11-2 and TRBJ2-7, with D uncertain. Germline loops: CDR1 SGHAT, CDR2 FQNNGV. The CDR3 is 16 residues long. V was pared by 1 base and J by 0 bases, with 13 bases between. The DNA of the CDR3 is TGTGCCAGCAGCTTAGGTCAGTTTTCGTCCTCCTACGAGCAGTACTTC. Amino acid sequence: CASSLGQFSSSYEQYF. Full variable domain (remainder filled in from reference TRBV11-2 and TRBJ2-7): EAGVAQSPRYKIIEKRQSVAFWCNPISGHATLYWYQQILGQGPKLLIQFQNNGVVDDSQLPKDRFSAERLKGVDSTLKIQPAKLEDSAVYLCASSLGQFSSSYEQYFGPGTRLTVT.

This clonotype has more than one count but fewer than ten. The chain joins TRBV25-1 to TRBJ2-2; weak D call: TRBD2 (6 bases). Deletions cut 5 bases from V and 4 bases from J, with 17 bases between. CDR1 and CDR2 from the germline V gene are MGHDK and SYGVNS. The CDR3 has 16 residues. CDR3 sequence: CASSLVGGNGTGELFF. The CDR3 DNA follows: TGTGCCAGCAGTTTGGTGGGGGGTAATGGCACCGGGGAGCTGTTTTTT.

This clonotype was found many times. The rearrangement joins TRBV6-1 to TRBJ2-3, with D tentatively TRBD2 (6 bases). Germline CDR1 is MNHNS and CDR2 is SASEGT. CDR3 length: 17 amino acids. With 0 bases removed from V and 0 bases from J, the gap between germline ends came to 13 bases. The CDR3 DNA sequence: TGTGCCAGCAGTGAAGCGCTCGGCGGGGCCAGCACAGATACGCAGTATTTT. Translating gives CASSEALGGASTDTQYF.

The chain combines TRBV2 with TRBJ2-2; no clear D gene. Germline CDR1 reads SNHLY; CDR2 reads FYNNEI. This CDR3 spans 11 amino acids. Trimming pared 8 bases from V and 3 bases from J, leaving 4 bases between. CDR3: CASGYTGELFF. The CDR3 DNA is TGTGCCAGCGGATACACCGGGGAGCTGTTTTTT. The full variable domain, rest sourced from reference TRBV2 and TRBJ2-2, is EPEVTQTPSHQVTQMGQEVILRCVPISNHLYFYWYRQILGQKVEFLVSFYNNEISEKSEIFDDQFSVERPDGSNFTLKIRSTKLEDSAMYFCASGYTGELFFGEGSRLTVL.

The rearrangement links TRBV27 to TRBJ2-2; the D gene is possibly TRBD2 (5 bases). This CDR3 has 13 amino acids. Germline lookup yields CDR1 MNHEY and CDR2 SMNVEV (reference sequence). V dropped 2 bases and J dropped 7 bases, with 8 bases sitting between them. The CDR3, as DNA: TGTGCCAGCAGTTTACCTGCGGGCGGGGAGCTGTTTTTT. This translates into CASSLPAGGELFF.

Here the CDR3 reads CASGFFTTTNEKLFF. In DNA form, the CDR3 reads TGTGCTAGTGGTTTTTTTACGACAACTAATGAAAAACTGTTTTTT. The rearrangement uses TRBV12-5 and TRBJ1-4; D gene uncertain. The V end lost 3 bases, the J end lost 0 bases, and 8 bases lay between the germline ends. The CDR3 extends over 15 amino acids. CDR1 is LGHNT, CDR2 FRNRAP, per germline.